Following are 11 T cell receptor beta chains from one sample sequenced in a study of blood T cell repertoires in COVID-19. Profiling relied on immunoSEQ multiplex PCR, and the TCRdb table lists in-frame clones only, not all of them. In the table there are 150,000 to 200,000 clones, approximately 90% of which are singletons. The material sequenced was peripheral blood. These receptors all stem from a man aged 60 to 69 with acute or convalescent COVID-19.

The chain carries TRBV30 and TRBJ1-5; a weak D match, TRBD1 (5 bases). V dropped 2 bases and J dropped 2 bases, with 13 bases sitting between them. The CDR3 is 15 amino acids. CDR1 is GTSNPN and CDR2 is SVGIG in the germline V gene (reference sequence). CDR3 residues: CAWSLRGRRNQPQHF. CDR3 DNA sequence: TGTGCCTGGAGTTTAAGGGGTAGGCGCAATCAGCCCCAGCATTTT.

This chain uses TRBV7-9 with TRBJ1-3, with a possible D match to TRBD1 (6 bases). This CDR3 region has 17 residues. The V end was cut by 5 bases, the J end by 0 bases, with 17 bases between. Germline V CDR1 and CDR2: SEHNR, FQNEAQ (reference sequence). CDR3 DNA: TGTGCCAGCAGCGATCAGGGGATGACTCTCTCTGGAAACACCATATATTTT. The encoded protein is CASSDQGMTLSGNTIYF.

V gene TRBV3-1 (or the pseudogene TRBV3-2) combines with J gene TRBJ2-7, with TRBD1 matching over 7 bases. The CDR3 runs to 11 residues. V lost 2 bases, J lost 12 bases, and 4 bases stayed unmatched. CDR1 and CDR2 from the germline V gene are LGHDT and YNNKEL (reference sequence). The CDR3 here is CASSQRDRVYF. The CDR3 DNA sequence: TGTGCCAGCAGCCAACGGGACAGAGTGTACTTC.

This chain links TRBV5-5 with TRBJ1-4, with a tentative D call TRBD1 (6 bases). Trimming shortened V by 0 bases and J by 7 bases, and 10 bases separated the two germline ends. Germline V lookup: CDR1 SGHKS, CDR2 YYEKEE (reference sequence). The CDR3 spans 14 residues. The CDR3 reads CASSLDRATEKLFF. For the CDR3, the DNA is TGTGCCAGCAGCTTGGACAGGGCTACTGAAAAACTGTTTTTT.

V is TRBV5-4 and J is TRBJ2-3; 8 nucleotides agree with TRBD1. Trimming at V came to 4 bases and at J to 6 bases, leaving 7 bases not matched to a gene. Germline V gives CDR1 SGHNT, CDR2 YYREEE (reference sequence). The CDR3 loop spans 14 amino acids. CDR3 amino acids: CASSLGQGRDTQYF. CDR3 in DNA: TGTGCCAGCAGCCTAGGACAGGGACGGGATACGCAGTATTTT.

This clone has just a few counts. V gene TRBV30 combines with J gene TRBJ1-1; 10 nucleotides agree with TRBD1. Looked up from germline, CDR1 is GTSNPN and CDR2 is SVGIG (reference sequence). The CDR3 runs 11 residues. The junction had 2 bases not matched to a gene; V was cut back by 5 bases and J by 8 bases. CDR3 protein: CAWGGQGEAFF. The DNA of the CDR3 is TGTGCCTGGGGGGGACAGGGGGAAGCTTTCTTT. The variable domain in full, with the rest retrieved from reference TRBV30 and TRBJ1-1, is SQTIHQWPATLVQPVGSPLSLECTVEGTSNPNLYWYRQAAGRGLQLLFYSVGIGQISSEVPQNLSASRPQDRQFILSSKKLLLSDSGFYLCAWGGQGEAFFGQGTRLTVV.

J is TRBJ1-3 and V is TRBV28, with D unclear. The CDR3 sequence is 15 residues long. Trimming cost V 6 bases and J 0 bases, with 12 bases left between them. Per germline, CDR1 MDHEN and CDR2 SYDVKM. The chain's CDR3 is CASRWLGSSGNTIYF. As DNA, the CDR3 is TGTGCCAGCAGGTGGCTGGGGAGCTCTGGAAACACCATATATTTT.

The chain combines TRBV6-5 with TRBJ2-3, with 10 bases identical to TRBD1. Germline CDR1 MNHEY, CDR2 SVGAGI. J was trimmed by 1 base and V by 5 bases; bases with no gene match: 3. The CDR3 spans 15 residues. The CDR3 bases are TGTGCCAGCAGTCCCGGGACAGGGGGCACAGATACGCAGTATTTT. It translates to CASSPGTGGTDTQYF.

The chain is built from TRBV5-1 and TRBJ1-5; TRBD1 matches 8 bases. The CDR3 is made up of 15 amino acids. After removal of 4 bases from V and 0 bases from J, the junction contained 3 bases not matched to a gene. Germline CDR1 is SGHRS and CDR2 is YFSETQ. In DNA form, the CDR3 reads TGCGCCAGCAGCCCCGGACAGGGTAGCAATCAGCCCCAGCATTTT. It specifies CASSPGQGSNQPQHF.

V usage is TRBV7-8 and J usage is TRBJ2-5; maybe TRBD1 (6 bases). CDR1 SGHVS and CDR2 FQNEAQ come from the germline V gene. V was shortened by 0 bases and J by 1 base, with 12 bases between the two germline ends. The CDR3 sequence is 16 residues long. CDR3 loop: CASSLARRGPQETQYF. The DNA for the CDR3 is TGTGCCAGCAGCTTAGCGCGCAGGGGCCCCCAAGAGACCCAGTACTTC. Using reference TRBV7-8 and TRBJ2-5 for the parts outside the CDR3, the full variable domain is GAGVSQSPRYKVAKRGQDVALRCDPISGHVSLFWYQQALGQGPEFLTYFQNEAQLDKSGLPSDRFFAERPEGSVSTLKIQRTQQEDSAVYLCASSLARRGPQETQYFGPGTRLLVL.

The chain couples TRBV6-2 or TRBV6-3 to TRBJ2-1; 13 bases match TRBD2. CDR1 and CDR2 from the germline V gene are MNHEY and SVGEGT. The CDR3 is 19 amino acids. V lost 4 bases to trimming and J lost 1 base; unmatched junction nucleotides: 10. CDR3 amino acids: CASSSKPGLAGLSYNEQFF. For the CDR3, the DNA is TGTGCCAGCAGTTCAAAACCGGGACTAGCGGGATTATCCTACAATGAGCAGTTCTTC.